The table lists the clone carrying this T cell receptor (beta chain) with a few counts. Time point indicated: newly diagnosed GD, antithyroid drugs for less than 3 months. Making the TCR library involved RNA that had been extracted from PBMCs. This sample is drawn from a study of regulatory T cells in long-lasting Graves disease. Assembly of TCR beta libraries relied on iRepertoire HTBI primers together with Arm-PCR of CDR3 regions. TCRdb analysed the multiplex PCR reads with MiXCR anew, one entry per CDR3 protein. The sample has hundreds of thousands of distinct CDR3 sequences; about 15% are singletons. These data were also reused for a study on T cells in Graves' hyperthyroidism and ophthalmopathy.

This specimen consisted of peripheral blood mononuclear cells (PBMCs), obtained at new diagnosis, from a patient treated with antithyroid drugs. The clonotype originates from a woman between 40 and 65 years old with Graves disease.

The CDR3 protein is CASSPRTDRGGYTF. CDR3 nucleotide sequence: TGTGCCAGCAGCCCCCGGACAGATCGAGGAGGCTACACCTTC. The gene calls are TRBV7-9 and TRBJ1-2; tentative D call: TRBD1 (6 bases). Trimming removed 5 bases at V and 8 bases at J, with 18 bases between. The CDR3 loop spans 14 amino acids. CDR1 SEHNR and CDR2 FQNEAQ come from the germline V gene (reference sequence).